These 13 T cell receptor beta chains originate from one sample sequenced in a study of blood T cell repertoires in COVID-19. Clones were read by immunoSEQ multiplex PCR, and TCRdb kept only the in-frame ones, dropping some. The data contain about 200,000 clones, around nine tenths of them singletons. Sequencing input: peripheral blood. The receptors here all came from a man in his sixties with COVID-19, enrolled during active disease.

This chain uses TRBV11-2 with TRBJ2-1, with 10 positions matching TRBD1. From germline, CDR1 is SGHAT and CDR2 FQNNGV. This CDR3 has 15 residues. Trimming took 5 bases from V and 2 from J; bases not matched to a gene: 3. CDR3 sequence reads: CASSKGQGAYNEQFF. The CDR3 coding sequence is TGTGCCAGCAGCAAAGGACAGGGGGCCTACAATGAGCAGTTCTTC.

V gene TRBV5-5 combines with J gene TRBJ1-4; perhaps TRBD1 as D (5 bases). Per the germline V gene, CDR1 is SGHKS and CDR2 is YYEKEE (reference sequence). This CDR3 is 16 amino acids long. V gave up 0 bases and J gave up 0 bases, with 9 bases separating them. The CDR3 coding sequence is TGTGCCAGCAGCTTGGGGACATCAGCAACTAATGAAAAACTGTTTTTT. Its translation: CASSLGTSATNEKLFF.

The rearrangement links TRBV5-1 to TRBJ1-1; D is uncertain. This CDR3 region has 17 residues. The V gene lost 0 bases and the J gene lost 4 bases, with 19 bases spanning the gap. Per the germline V gene, CDR1 is SGHRS and CDR2 is YFSETQ. CDR3: CASSLVAGVMMGTEAFF. The CDR3 bases are TGCGCCAGCAGCTTGGTCGCAGGCGTGATGATGGGCACTGAAGCTTTCTTT. The whole variable domain, filled in from reference TRBV5-1 and TRBJ1-1, reads KAGVTQTPRYLIKTRGQQVTLSCSPISGHRSVSWYQQTPGQGLQFLFEYFSETQRNKGNFPGRFSGRQFSNSRSEMNVSTLELGDSALYLCASSLVAGVMMGTEAFFGQGTRLTVV.

CDR3 protein: CASSRQGGYEQYF. CDR3 in DNA: TGTGCCAGCAGTAGACAGGGGGGATACGAGCAGTACTTC. The chain has TRBV27 and TRBJ2-7; 9 bases align to TRBD1. Germline CDR1 is MNHEY and CDR2 is SMNVEV (reference sequence). Trimming removed 5 bases from V and 4 bases from J; junction bases left unmatched: 3. The CDR3 sequence is 13 residues long.

This clone was observed once. This rearrangement joins TRBV7-6 to TRBJ2-1, with D uncertain. This CDR3 has 18 residues. V was shortened by 1 base and J by 0 bases, with 16 bases between the two germline ends. Per the germline V gene, CDR1 is SGHVS and CDR2 is FNYEAQ. The DNA for the CDR3 is TGTGCCAGCAGCTTAGTGCCGGCGGCGCTTAGCTCCTACAATGAGCAGTTCTTC. Translation gives CASSLVPAALSSYNEQFF.

This clone has only a few counts. This chain links TRBV10-3 with TRBJ2-7; TRBD2 matches 10 bases. This CDR3 is built from 14 residues. The germline V gene encodes CDR1 ENHRY and CDR2 SYGVKD. V shed 2 bases, J shed 6 bases, and the junction held 4 bases outside the gene matches. The CDR3 is CAISELAGVVEQYF. Written as DNA, the CDR3 is TGTGCCATCAGTGAGCTAGCGGGAGTCGTCGAGCAGTACTTC.

CDR3: CASSSNRADEQYF. The CDR3 nucleotides read TGTGCCAGCAGTAGTAACAGGGCTGACGAGCAGTACTTC. The genes are TRBV12-3 or TRBV12-4 and TRBJ2-7; D perhaps matches TRBD1 (6 bases). Trimming took 5 bases from V and 5 from J, leaving 13 bases between them. CDR3 length equals 13 residues.

V gene TRBV7-8 combines with J gene TRBJ2-1; TRBD2 agrees at 10 bases. This CDR3 is 17 amino acids long. J lost 9 bases, V lost 3 bases, and 14 bases had no gene match. Per the germline V gene, CDR1 is SGHVS and CDR2 is FQNEAQ. CDR3 residues: CASSLTGGLAGVREQFF. CDR3 coding DNA: TGTGCCAGCAGCTTGACAGGCGGCCTAGCGGGGGTTCGTGAGCAGTTCTTC. The full variable domain, completed using reference TRBV7-8 and TRBJ2-1, is GAGVSQSPRYKVAKRGQDVALRCDPISGHVSLFWYQQALGQGPEFLTYFQNEAQLDKSGLPSDRFFAERPEGSVSTLKIQRTQQEDSAVYLCASSLTGGLAGVREQFFGPGTRLTVL.

The chain links TRBV18 to TRBJ1-2; D gene ambiguous. The CDR3 runs to 14 residues. The germline gives CDR1 KGHSH, CDR2 LQKENI. Trimming removed 2 bases from V and 7 bases from J, with 14 bases in between. CDR3 amino acids: CASSPSETVSGYTF. DNA for the CDR3: TGTGCCAGCTCACCATCGGAAACAGTTAGTGGCTACACCTTC.

V usage is TRBV3-1 (or the pseudogene TRBV3-2) and J usage is TRBJ1-1, with D maybe TRBD1 (5 bases). Germline loops: CDR1 LGHDT, CDR2 YNNKEL (reference sequence). V was clipped by 5 bases and J by 1 base, with 11 bases between them. The CDR3 runs to 14 residues. The CDR3 DNA reads TGTGCCAGCAGCAAGCCGACAGAGAACACTGAAGCTTTCTTT. Translated, it gives CASSKPTENTEAFF.

The chain recombines TRBV7-9 with TRBJ1-6; 7 nucleotides match TRBD1. Trimming took 2 bases from V and 10 from J; bases not matched to a gene: 11. Germline V CDR1 and CDR2: SEHNR, FQNEAQ (reference sequence). The CDR3 has 16 amino acids. CDR3: CASSLWLNRGGSPLHF. In DNA form, the CDR3 reads TGTGCCAGCAGCTTATGGCTTAACAGGGGCGGATCACCCCTCCACTTT.

The rearrangement uses TRBV27 and TRBJ2-1; TRBD2 matches 8 bases. Germline V gene data show CDR1 as MNHEY and CDR2 as SMNVEV (reference sequence). V trimming: 4 bases; J trimming: 6 bases; junction bases outside the gene matches: 20. The CDR3 extends over 19 amino acids. The CDR3 reads CASSSTTPVRGALVNEQFF. The CDR3 DNA sequence: TGTGCCAGCAGTTCGACCACCCCCGTGCGGGGGGCGTTGGTCAATGAGCAGTTCTTC.

This clone was seen once. The V call is TRBV10-3, the J call TRBJ2-7, with TRBD1 matching 9 bases. The V gene's germline CDR1 is ENHRY and CDR2 SYGVKD. V was pared by 3 bases and J by 4 bases, with 7 bases of the junction left unmatched. The CDR3 is 15 residues long. The CDR3 coding sequence is TGTGCCATCAGTGATTCCGGGACAGGGTCGTACGAGCAGTACTTC. Translation gives CAISDSGTGSYEQYF.